Listed here are 2 T cell receptor beta chains from one sample, sequenced in a study of T cell repertoires in cytomegalovirus infection. MiXCR, run by TCRdb on the reads, gives a single entry per CDR3 protein. This table has around 450,000 distinct CDR3 sequences, about 33% appearing once. Sequenced: PBMCs. All receptors come from a human donor in good health (CMV status not recorded). Some clones in this sample may be carry-over from other donors' samples.

J is TRBJ2-5 and V is TRBV6-5; TRBD2 matches at 8 bases. With 4 bases clipped from V and 1 base from J, the junction kept 5 bases outside the gene matches. The germline V gene has CDR1 MNHEY and CDR2 SVGAGI. The CDR3 is made up of 15 amino acids. DNA of the CDR3: TGTGCCAGCAGTTTCCTGACTAGCGCCCAAGAGACCCAGTACTTC. Translation: CASSFLTSAQETQYF.

The gene calls are TRBV12-3 or TRBV12-4 and TRBJ1-2; 8 bases are a match to TRBD1. The CDR3 loop spans 13 amino acids. The ends lost 6 bases at V and 2 bases at J; junction bases unmatched: 2. CDR3 loop: CASRGQANYGYTF. The CDR3 DNA reads TGTGCCAGCAGGGGACAGGCCAACTATGGCTACACCTTC.